The 26 T cell receptor beta chains presented below share a single source sample, sequenced in a study of blood T cell repertoires in COVID-19. The data were produced by immunoSEQ multiplex PCR, yet TCRdb's version contains in-frame clones alone and is incomplete. Of 200,000 to 300,000 clones in the sample, around 84% were seen once. The source material was peripheral blood. The receptors shown here come from a man aged 55-75 years with acute or convalescent COVID-19.

The chain couples TRBV27 to TRBJ1-1, with 9 bases matching TRBD1. This CDR3 contains 19 residues. From germline, CDR1 is MNHEY and CDR2 SMNVEV (reference sequence). Unmatched junction bases numbered 15, after V lost 4 bases and J lost 0 bases. CDR3 region: CASSSWDRVISHMNTEAFF. CDR3 coding DNA: TGTGCCAGCAGTTCCTGGGACAGGGTGATATCGCACATGAACACTGAAGCTTTCTTT.

The gene calls are TRBV6-4 and TRBJ2-3, with TRBD2 matching over 9 bases. Germline assignment: CDR1 MRHNA and CDR2 SNTAGT. This CDR3 spans 17 amino acids. J gave up 0 bases and V 0 bases, and 4 bases lay outside the gene matches. The CDR3 bases are TGTGCCAGCAGTGACTCGGGAGCGGGAGGAAGCACAGATACGCAGTATTTT. Translating it yields CASSDSGAGGSTDTQYF.

Note on this clone: The sample contains more than one DNA sequence encoding this CDR3. The chain uses TRBV27 and TRBJ2-7; TRBD2 is a possible D gene (5 bases). The V end lost 3 bases, the J end lost 3 bases, and 9 bases lay between the germline ends. The CDR3 has 13 residues. CDR1 is MNHEY, CDR2 SMNVEV, per germline (reference sequence). CDR3 region: CASSLLGGYEQYF. DNA for the CDR3: TGTGCCAGCAGTTTGTTAGGAGGCTACGAGCAGTACTTC.

The chain employs TRBV5-4 and TRBJ2-1; 7 bases line up with TRBD1. Looked up from germline, CDR1 is SGHNT and CDR2 is YYREEE (reference sequence). V was pared by 1 base and J by 5 bases, with 3 bases of the junction left unmatched. This CDR3 is 14 amino acids long. The CDR3 DNA is TGTGCCAGCAGCTTGTCGGACAGGAACAATGAGCAGTTCTTC. It yields the protein CASSLSDRNNEQFF.

This clone was picked up one time. The chain combines TRBV4-1 with TRBJ1-5, with 7 bases that match TRBD1. Germline CDR1 and CDR2: MGHRA and YSYEKL. This CDR3 comprises 13 residues. V trimming: 4 bases; J trimming: 6 bases; junction bases outside the gene matches: 3. The CDR3 sequence is CASSLDRAQPQHF. Written as DNA, the CDR3 is TGCGCCAGCAGCCTCGACAGGGCTCAGCCCCAGCATTTT.

The chain joins TRBV6-2 or TRBV6-3 to TRBJ2-7, with D possibly being TRBD2 (7 bases). V gave up 6 bases and J gave up 2 bases, with 20 bases separating them. Germline lookup yields CDR1 MNHEY and CDR2 SVGEGT. The CDR3 contains 16 residues. CDR3 bases: TGTGCCAGCAGCATCCCGGGGGGCGGGACAACCTACGAGCAGTACTTC. Its translation is CASSIPGGGTTYEQYF.

The J gene is TRBJ1-4, the V gene TRBV7-2; D is uncertain. The V gene lost 5 bases and the J gene lost 3 bases, with 16 bases spanning the gap. Germline CDR1 SGHTA, CDR2 FQGNSA. The CDR3 has 16 residues. Here the CDR3 DNA reads TGTGCCAGCAGCCCTTCTAGGAGGGTGGCTAATGAAAAACTGTTTTTT. Translating gives CASSPSRRVANEKLFF.

The chain recombines TRBV4-1 with TRBJ2-1; 9 nucleotides align to TRBD2. This CDR3 spans 16 amino acids. Germline assignment: CDR1 MGHRA and CDR2 YSYEKL. After removal of 5 bases from V and 2 bases from J, the junction contained 7 bases not matched to a gene. Here the CDR3 reads CASSRLGGGAYNEQFF. The CDR3 nucleotides read TGCGCCAGCAGCAGGCTTGGCGGGGGGGCCTACAATGAGCAGTTCTTC.

This chain uses TRBV18 with TRBJ2-5, with TRBD1 matching over 8 bases. The CDR3 sequence is 15 residues long. Germline lookup yields CDR1 KGHSH and CDR2 LQKENI. The J segment lost 4 bases and the V segment lost 5 bases, leaving 9 bases of the junction unmatched. This chain's CDR3 is CASSDLSGGRETQYF. DNA for the CDR3: TGTGCCAGCTCAGATTTGTCAGGGGGCAGAGAGACCCAGTACTTC.

The rearrangement links TRBV19 to TRBJ2-5; 9 nucleotides match TRBD1. CDR3 length equals 16 residues. V shed 6 bases, J shed 5 bases, and the junction held 13 bases outside the gene matches. Looked up from germline, CDR1 is LNHDA and CDR2 is SQIVND (reference sequence). CDR3 bases: TGTGCCAGTAGGGGACCGGGACAGGGAGTACCGGAGACCCAGTACTTC. Its protein product is CASRGPGQGVPETQYF.

Only a few counts were recorded for this clone. The chain couples TRBV10-3 to TRBJ1-5; TRBD1 matches 7 bases. V trimming: 3 bases; J trimming: 4 bases; junction bases outside the gene matches: 3. This CDR3 comprises 14 residues. Germline V gives CDR1 ENHRY, CDR2 SYGVKD. In DNA form, the CDR3 reads TGTGCCATCAGTGAAGACAGGGCGAATCAGCCCCAGCATTTT. Protein product: CAISEDRANQPQHF.

The chain joins TRBV9 to TRBJ2-2, with D possibly being TRBD2 (5 bases). Germline CDR1 SGDLS, CDR2 YYNGEE. The CDR3 loop spans 15 amino acids. Trimming left V 6 bases short and J 0 bases short, with 12 bases between. The CDR3 is CASTSRESNTGELFF. The CDR3 nucleotides read TGTGCCAGCACCTCCCGGGAATCGAACACCGGGGAGCTGTTTTTT.

Note on this clone: Other DNA variants within this sample encode the same CDR3. The rearrangement uses TRBV7-3 and TRBJ1-1; 7 nucleotides match TRBD1. The CDR3 covers 13 residues. Trimming cost V 5 bases and J 4 bases; bases outside gene matches: 4. The germline V gene has CDR1 SGHTA and CDR2 FQGTGA. CDR3 residues: CASSPRQGTEAFF. The CDR3, as DNA: TGTGCCAGCAGCCCCAGACAGGGCACTGAAGCTTTCTTT.

This chain links TRBV6-5 with TRBJ2-7; 12 bases agree with TRBD1. The V segment lost 9 bases and the J segment 5 bases; nucleotides outside the gene matches: 8. The germline gives CDR1 MNHEY, CDR2 SVGAGI. The CDR3 loop spans 14 amino acids. This CDR3 is CASRAGTGGHEQYF. The CDR3 DNA follows: TGTGCCAGTAGGGCCGGGACAGGGGGCCACGAGCAGTACTTC.

The gene calls are TRBV9 and TRBJ1-2; D remains ambiguous. CDR1 SGDLS and CDR2 YYNGEE come from the germline V gene. This CDR3 region has 16 residues. Trimming left V 4 bases short and J 4 bases short, with 20 bases between. CDR3: CASSPPLRSEGYGYTF. The DNA for the CDR3 is TGTGCCAGCAGCCCCCCCCTGAGGTCGGAAGGCTATGGCTACACCTTC.

Only one count was recorded for this clone. The V and J genes are TRBV27 and TRBJ2-2; 11 nucleotides match TRBD1. V shed 7 bases, J shed 1 base, and the junction held 5 bases outside the gene matches. The germline V gene has CDR1 MNHEY and CDR2 SMNVEV (reference sequence). The CDR3 length is 16 residues. The CDR3 sequence: CASKGDRGENTGELFF. Here the CDR3 DNA reads TGTGCCAGCAAAGGGGACAGGGGGGAGAACACCGGGGAGCTGTTTTTT.

A few counts support this clone. The V and J genes are TRBV25-1 and TRBJ1-1, with D uncertain. The CDR3 is made up of 13 amino acids. Trimming stripped 3 bases from V and 4 bases from J, with 9 bases between. Germline V CDR1 and CDR2: MGHDK, SYGVNS. The CDR3 is CASSDRGITEAFF. CDR3 in DNA: TGTGCCAGCAGTGATCGCGGGATCACTGAAGCTTTCTTT. Based on the CDR3 plus reference TRBV25-1 and TRBJ1-1, the full variable domain is EADIYQTPRYLVIGTGKKITLECSQTMGHDKMYWYQQDPGMELHLIHYSYGVNSTEKGDLSSESTVSRIRTEHFPLTLESARPSHTSQYLCASSDRGITEAFFGQGTRLTVV.

The chain recombines TRBV11-2 with TRBJ2-1, with 8 bases identical to TRBD1. From germline, CDR1 is SGHAT and CDR2 FQNNGV. J gave up 7 bases and V 5 bases, and 10 bases lay outside the gene matches. The CDR3 length is 15 residues. CDR3 region: CASSRTGGPRNEQFF. CDR3 nucleotide sequence: TGTGCCAGCAGCCGTACAGGGGGTCCCCGGAATGAGCAGTTCTTC.

The CDR3 DNA reads TGTGCCAGCAGGGCAGCGGGGGGATCCTACGAGCAGTACTTC. Its protein is CASRAAGGSYEQYF. This chain joins TRBV7-2 and TRBJ2-7; 9 bases map to TRBD2. V lost 6 bases and J lost 1; bases outside the gene matches: 4. Per germline, CDR1 SGHTA and CDR2 FQGNSA. The CDR3 contains 14 residues. Full variable domain (outside the CDR3, taken from reference TRBV7-2 and TRBJ2-7): GAGVSQSPSNKVTEKGKDVELRCDPISGHTALYWYRQSLGQGLEFLIYFQGNSAPDKSGLPSDRFSAERTGGSVSTLTIQRTQQEDSAVYLCASRAAGGSYEQYFGPGTRLTVT.

CDR3 protein: CASSLGTAPNEQYF. The CDR3 DNA is TGTGCCAGCTCACTGGGGACAGCCCCGAACGAGCAGTACTTC. The chain has TRBV18 and TRBJ2-7, with 7 bases fitting TRBD1. The V segment lost 4 bases and the J segment 5 bases; nucleotides outside the gene matches: 8. The germline V gene encodes CDR1 KGHSH and CDR2 LQKENI. The CDR3 is 14 amino acids.

The genes are TRBV27 and TRBJ2-1; 12 positions agree with TRBD2. Per the germline V gene, CDR1 is MNHEY and CDR2 is SMNVEV (reference sequence). This CDR3 is built from 16 residues. Trimming at V came to 2 bases and at J to 9 bases, leaving 8 bases not matched to a gene. The CDR3 reads CASSLGLAGGRGEQFF. The CDR3 nucleotides are TGTGCCAGCAGTTTAGGGCTAGCGGGAGGGAGGGGTGAGCAGTTCTTC.

V gene TRBV5-1 combines with J gene TRBJ2-7; 7 bases are a match to TRBD1. V gave up 10 bases and J gave up 6 bases; unmatched junction bases: 16. Germline V lookup: CDR1 SGHRS, CDR2 YFSETQ. The CDR3 runs to 14 residues. The DNA of the CDR3 is TGCGCCTCCCGACAGGGTGGGGTTCGGGGCGAGCAGTACTTC. Residues: CASRQGGVRGEQYF.

The chain employs TRBV28 and TRBJ2-1; 7 bases are a match to TRBD2. This CDR3 region has 16 residues. The V gene end was trimmed by 2 bases and the J gene end by 8 bases; junction bases not matched to a gene: 12. Germline loops: CDR1 MDHEN, CDR2 SYDVKM. Here the CDR3 reads CASSLAGAPTIDEQFF. DNA for the CDR3: TGTGCCAGCAGTTTAGCGGGAGCCCCTACGATTGATGAGCAGTTCTTC. Drawing the rest from reference TRBV28 and TRBJ2-1, the complete variable domain is DVKVTQSSRYLVKRTGEKVFLECVQDMDHENMFWYRQDPGLGLRLIYFSYDVKMKEKGDIPEGYSVSREKKERFSLILESASTNQTSMYLCASSLAGAPTIDEQFFGPGTRLTVL.

The chain combines TRBV28 with TRBJ1-1, with a possible D match to TRBD1 (5 bases). The CDR3 has 14 residues. CDR1 is MDHEN, CDR2 SYDVKM, per germline. V gave up 4 bases and J gave up 0 bases, with 9 bases separating them. The CDR3 is CASSSSRVNTEAFF. DNA of the CDR3: TGTGCCAGCAGTTCTTCCAGGGTGAACACTGAAGCTTTCTTT.

V is TRBV5-6 and J is TRBJ2-7, with 9 nucleotides matching TRBD1. The trim removed 0 bases at V and 7 bases at J, leaving 8 bases unmatched. Germline CDR1 SGHDT, CDR2 YYEEEE. CDR3 length: 15 residues. The CDR3 region has the DNA TGTGCCAGCAGCTTGGCGAACAGGGGGCTAGGAGAGCAGTACTTC. Translation: CASSLANRGLGEQYF.

This clone was recorded a few times. The chain joins TRBV7-2 to TRBJ1-6; TRBD1 matches 12 bases. J lost 6 bases, V lost 2 bases, and 5 bases had no gene match. In germline, CDR1 is SGHTA, CDR2 FQGNSA. This CDR3 has 17 residues. CDR3 sequence: CASSLWGQGAGNSPLHF. In DNA form, the CDR3 reads TGTGCCAGCAGCTTATGGGGACAGGGGGCAGGTAATTCACCCCTCCACTTT.